The rows below give T cell receptor beta chains drawn from one sample of a study of T cells in Graves' hyperthyroidism and ophthalmopathy. TCRdb fed the multiplex PCR reads into MiXCR, producing one record per CDR3 protein. The profile shows roughly 710,000 distinct CDR3 sequences, 30% to 40% of them singletons. Sequencing used blood. Receptors originate from a woman aged 40 to 50 with Graves' hyperthyroidism. Each CDR3 is given with its conserved first and last residue. The order of the fields is J gene, V gene, clone size, D gene, CDR3 protein, CDR3 DNA. A D gene is named only where the DNA matches it firmly. Some rows have no size entry. The others give once, few or many, or a class for an expanded clone.

TRBJ2-2 | TRBV6-1 | few | TRBD1 | CASSEPGQASRELFF | TGTGCCAGCAGTGAGCCGGGACAGGCCTCGCGGGAGCTGTTTTTT
TRBJ1-2 | TRBV3-1 | NA | NA | CASSQEGGHGYTF | TGTGCCAGCAGCCAAGAAGGGGGGCATGGCTACACCTTC
TRBJ2-5 | TRBV29-1 | NA | NA | CSVSPTGLETQYF | TGCAGCGTCTCCCCCACAGGGTTGGAGACCCAGTACTTC
TRBJ1-1 | TRBV6-9 | NA | TRBD1 | CASSSLTGRMNTEAFF | TGTGCCAGCAGTTCTTTGACAGGGAGAATGAACACTGAAGCTTTCTTT
TRBJ1-2 | TRBV29-1 | many | NA | CSVEQLYGYTF | TGCAGCGTTGAACAGCTCTATGGCTACACCTTC
TRBJ1-5 | TRBV7-9 | NA | NA | CAGSLAGDNQPQHF | TGTGCCGGCAGCTTAGCAGGGGACAATCAGCCCCAGCATTTT
TRBJ2-7 | TRBV10-3 | NA | NA | CASPRDHTYEQYF | TGTGCCAGCCCCCGGGACCACACCTACGAGCAGTACTTC
TRBJ2-7 | TRBV15 | many | TRBD2 | CATSRDHGGFYEQYF | TGTGCCACCAGCAGAGATCACGGGGGGTTCTACGAGCAGTACTTC
TRBJ1-2 | TRBV6-5 | many | NA | CASSEDRLWLGYTF | TGTGCCAGCAGTGAAGACAGGCTATGGCTCGGCTACACCTTC
TRBJ1-6 | TRBV19 | few | NA | CASSTENNSPLHF | TGTGCCAGTAGTACAGAGAATAATTCACCCCTCCACTTT